This T cell receptor (beta chain) was found in a study of shared clonotypes between healthy human individuals. With respect to this clone: Antigen unknown.

Naive CD8 cells were CD45RO-negative, positively selected for CCR7, excluding terminally differentiated effector memory CD45RA+ cells. Study-wide points: What naive subsets generally showed was a larger estimated richness than memory subsets showed.

From germline, CDR1 is SGDLS and CDR2 YYNGEE. The ends were cut back, 4 bases at V and 5 bases at J, with 16 bases in the middle. The CDR3 has 15 amino acids. The study ran the assay at deep level. Here immunoSEQ multiplex PCR was the method, and the copy in TCRdb shows in-frame clones only, minus some. The sample yields hundreds of thousands of clones, 92% seen once. The gene calls are TRBV9 and TRBJ1-5, with TRBD1 as a possible D gene (5 bases). The sample was naive CD8+ T cells sorted from blood. This sequence originates from a man between 25 and 39 years old in good health. The CDR3 coding sequence is TGTGCCAGCAGCAAGGGGACCGGTAATTATCAGCCCCAGCATTTT. Protein: CASSKGTGNYQPQHF.